Sequencing of this T cell receptor beta chain was carried out in a study of T cell responses to AZD1222 COVID-19 vaccine. About the research overall: Second doses that came at about 4 or about 12 weeks were put together.

Profiled with immunoSEQ multiplex PCR; TCRdb holds only in-frame clones, not every one. The data show some 88,000 clones, with about 90% seen just once and roughly 4.9% held by the top ten. CDR1 is SGHTA and CDR2 is FQGNSA in the germline V gene. The V gene lost 5 bases and the J gene lost 8 bases, with 22 bases spanning the gap. CDR3 length: 15 residues. Material: peripheral blood, obtained on day 0 of AZD1222 vaccination. The sequence came from an adult in good health. The rearrangement links TRBV7-2 to TRBJ2-7; D possibly corresponds to TRBD2 (5 bases). CDR3 in amino acids: CASSPTPDSTLQQYF. In DNA, the CDR3 is TGTGCCAGCAGCCCGACGCCGGACTCCACATTACAGCAGTACTTC.